This is a list of T cell receptor beta chains from one sample in a study of Graves' ophthalmopathy and Graves' hyperthyroidism. TCRdb analysed the multiplex PCR reads with MiXCR anew, one entry per CDR3 protein. The data show 680,000 or so distinct CDR3 sequences, about 20% seen once. Sequencing used peripheral blood. These receptor sequences come from a young woman with stable Graves' hyperthyroidism. Some clones in this sample may be carry-over from other donors' samples. Each CDR3 is given with its conserved first and last residue. D genes are given only for firm matches. Not every row has a clone size; where given, it reads once, few, many or a size class.

cdr3_nt cdr3_aa v_call d_call clone_size j_call
TGTGCCAGCAGCCTAGGGGACAGGGAGAATTCACCCCTCCACTTT CASSLGDRENSPLHF TRBV11-2 TRBD1 many TRBJ1-6
TGCAGTGCCATGAACTGGAATTCACCCCTCCACTTT CSAMNWNSPLHF TRBV20-1 - many TRBJ1-6
TGCAGTGCTAGAGATTTTAGGACTGAAGCATCCTACGAGCAGTACTTC CSARDFRTEASYEQYF TRBV20-1 - many TRBJ2-7
TGTGCCAGCAGCTTGGGGGGGTTTCGCTCTGGAAACACCATATATTTT CASSLGGFRSGNTIYF TRBV5-4 - many TRBJ1-3
TGTGCCAGCAGGCCCAGGAACAATTCACCCCTCCACTTT CASRPRNNSPLHF TRBV12-3/TRBV12-4 - many TRBJ1-6
TGTGCCGGGGGAAGCTCCTACGAGCAGTACTTC CAGGSSYEQYF TRBV6-2/TRBV6-3 - many TRBJ2-7
TGTGCCAGCAGTTTCGGGACAGAAAACACAGATACGCAGTATTTT CASSFGTENTDTQYF TRBV2 TRBD1 - TRBJ2-3
TGTGCTAGTGGTTTGGAGAGAGGGATTGGGGCCAACGTCCTGACTTTC CASGLERGIGANVLTF TRBV12-5 - many TRBJ2-6
TGTGCCAGCAGTCCGGAAGGCCCCTTAGGGGGCCAGTACTTC CASSPEGPLGGQYF TRBV12-3/TRBV12-4 - many TRBJ2-5
TGTGCCAGCAGCTTAGAAGGACAGGGAACTGAAGCTTTCTTT CASSLEGQGTEAFF TRBV7-9 TRBD1 many TRBJ1-1
TGTGCCAGCAGTTACGCGGGAGGGGGAATAGAGACCCAGTACTTC CASSYAGGGIETQYF TRBV6-5 TRBD2 many TRBJ2-5
TGCAGCGTTGATCCCCCGGGTACCTATGGCTACACCTTC CSVDPPGTYGYTF TRBV29-1 - - TRBJ1-2
TGCAGCGTTGTGTCAGGGATAGCGGGACAAGAGACCCAGTACTTC CSVVSGIAGQETQYF TRBV29-1 TRBD2 many TRBJ2-5
TGTGCCAGCAGTTTTGGACGGCCGAGAACCGGGGAGCTGTTTTTT CASSFGRPRTGELFF TRBV12-3/TRBV12-4 - many TRBJ2-2
TGTGCCAGCAGTTCTGGGACCGTAGCTTCACCCCTCCACTTT CASSSGTVASPLHF TRBV6-5 - many TRBJ1-6
TGCAGCGTTGAGGGGTTAGATGGCTATGGCTACACCTTC CSVEGLDGYGYTF TRBV29-1 - few TRBJ1-2
TGTGCCAGCAGTAAGACAGGGGGAGGATCACCCCTCCACTTT CASSKTGGGSPLHF TRBV6-1 TRBD1 once TRBJ1-6
TGCAGCGTTGCCGCCGCTAGAGTAAGTGGCTACACCTTC CSVAAARVSGYTF TRBV29-1 - many TRBJ1-2